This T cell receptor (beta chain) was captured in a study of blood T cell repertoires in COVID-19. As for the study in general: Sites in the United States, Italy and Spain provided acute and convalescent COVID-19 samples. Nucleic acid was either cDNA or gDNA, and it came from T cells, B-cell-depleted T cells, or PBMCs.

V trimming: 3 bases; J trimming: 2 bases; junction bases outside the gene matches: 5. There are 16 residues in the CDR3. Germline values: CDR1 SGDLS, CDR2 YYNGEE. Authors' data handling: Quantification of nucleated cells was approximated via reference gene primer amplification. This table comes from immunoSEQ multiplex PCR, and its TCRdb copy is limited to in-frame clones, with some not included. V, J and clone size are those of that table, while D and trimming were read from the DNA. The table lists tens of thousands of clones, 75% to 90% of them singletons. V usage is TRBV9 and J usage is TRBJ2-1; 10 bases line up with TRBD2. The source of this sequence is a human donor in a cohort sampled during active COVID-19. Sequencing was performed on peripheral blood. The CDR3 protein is CASSARSGGAYNEQFF. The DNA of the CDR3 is TGTGCCAGCAGCGCAAGGAGCGGGGGGGCCTACAATGAGCAGTTCTTC.